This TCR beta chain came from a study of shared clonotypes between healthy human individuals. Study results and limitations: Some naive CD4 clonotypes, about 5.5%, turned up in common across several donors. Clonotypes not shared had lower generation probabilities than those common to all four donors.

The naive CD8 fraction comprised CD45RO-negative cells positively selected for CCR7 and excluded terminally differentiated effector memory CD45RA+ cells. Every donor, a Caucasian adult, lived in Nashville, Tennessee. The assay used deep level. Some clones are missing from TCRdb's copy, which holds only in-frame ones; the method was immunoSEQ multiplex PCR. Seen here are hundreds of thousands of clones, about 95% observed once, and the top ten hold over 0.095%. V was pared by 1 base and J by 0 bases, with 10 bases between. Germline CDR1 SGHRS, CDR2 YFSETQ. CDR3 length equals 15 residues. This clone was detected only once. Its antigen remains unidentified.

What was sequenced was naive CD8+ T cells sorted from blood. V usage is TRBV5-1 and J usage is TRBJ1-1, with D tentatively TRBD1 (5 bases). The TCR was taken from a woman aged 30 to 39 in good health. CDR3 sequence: CASSLIGGLNTEAFF. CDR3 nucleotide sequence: TGCGCCAGCAGCTTGATCGGGGGACTGAACACTGAAGCTTTCTTT. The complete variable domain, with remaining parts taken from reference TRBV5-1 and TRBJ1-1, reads KAGVTQTPRYLIKTRGQQVTLSCSPISGHRSVSWYQQTPGQGLQFLFEYFSETQRNKGNFPGRFSGRQFSNSRSEMNVSTLELGDSALYLCASSLIGGLNTEAFFGQGTRLTVV.